The clone carrying this T cell receptor beta chain was observed at least ten times. Its antigen is not identified. Germline V gene sequence: CDR1 LNHDA, CDR2 SQIVND (reference sequence). CDR3 length equals 16 residues. V was trimmed by 5 bases and J by 6 bases, leaving 20 bases between them. The TCR library protocol was used to attach unique molecular identifiers. These identifiers were attached to individual cDNA molecules. TCRdb re-derived calls from the 5' RACE reads in MiXCR, one entry per CDR3 protein. Of about 60,000 distinct CDR3 sequences in the sample, about 5.6% were seen once. The data are from a study of early T cells in non-severe SARS-CoV-2 infection. As for the study in general: Sequencing input comprised bulk RNA from unsorted whole blood; chain pairing was not available.

Study observations and caveats: Reliance on VDJdb matching favored anti-spike CD8 responses; private and CD4 specificities were missed.

The chain links TRBV19 to TRBJ2-1; no firm D call. The receptor's source is an adult who was a healthcare worker with PCR-confirmed SARS-CoV-2 infection or an uninfected control (not recorded which). Sequencing was carried out using whole blood. The CDR3 protein is CASSSGTAINRNEQFF. In DNA, the CDR3 is TGTGCCAGTAGTTCAGGAACGGCCATAAATCGCAATGAGCAGTTCTTC.